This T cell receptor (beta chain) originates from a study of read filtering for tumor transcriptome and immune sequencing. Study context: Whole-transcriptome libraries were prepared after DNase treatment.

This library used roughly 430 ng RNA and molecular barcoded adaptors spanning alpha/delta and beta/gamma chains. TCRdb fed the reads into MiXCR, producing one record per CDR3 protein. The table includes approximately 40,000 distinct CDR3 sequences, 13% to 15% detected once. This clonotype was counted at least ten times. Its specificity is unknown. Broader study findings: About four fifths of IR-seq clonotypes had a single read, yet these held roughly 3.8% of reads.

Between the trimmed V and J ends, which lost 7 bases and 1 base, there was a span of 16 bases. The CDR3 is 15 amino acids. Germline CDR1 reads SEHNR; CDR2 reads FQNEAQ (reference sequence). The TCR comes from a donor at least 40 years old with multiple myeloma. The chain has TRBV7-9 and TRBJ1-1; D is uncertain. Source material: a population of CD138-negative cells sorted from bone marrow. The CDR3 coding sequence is TGTGCCAGCACCCAAACGGGTAAGGGGAACACTGAAGCTTTCTTT. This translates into CASTQTGKGNTEAFF.